The rows below give T cell receptor beta chains drawn from one sample of a study of blood T cell repertoires in COVID-19. The table came from immunoSEQ multiplex PCR; TCRdb's copy has only in-frame clones and leaves some out. The sample contains tens of thousands of clones, roughly 80% of which appear only once. The source material was peripheral blood. The source is a woman aged 80 or over with active or convalescent COVID-19. The CDR3 runs from the conserved cysteine through the conserved F or W. A D gene is named only where the DNA matches it firmly. A row's size may be missing; if present it is once, few, many or a size class.

>NA|TRBJ1-6|NA|TRBV27
TGTGCCAGCTCCCTTGGGGCAACCCTCCACTTT
CASSLGATLHF
>NA|TRBJ1-2|NA|TRBV14
TGTGCCAGCAGTCCCGGGACACGGAAGGTCTATGGCTACACCTTC
CASSPGTRKVYGYTF
>NA|TRBJ1-1|TRBD1|TRBV2
TGTGCCAGCAGATGGGACAGGGTGACTGAAGCTTTCTTT
CASRWDRVTEAFF
>NA|TRBJ1-2|TRBD1|TRBV10-3
TGTGCCATCAGTAAAGGACAGGGAGATAGCTATGGCTACACCTTC
CAISKGQGDSYGYTF
>few|TRBJ1-5|NA|TRBV11-2
TGTGCCAGCAGCTTAGAATTAGCCGGCAATCAGCCCCAGCATTTT
CASSLELAGNQPQHF
>few|TRBJ1-1|NA|TRBV4-1
TGCGCCAGCAGCCAAGGCCCACAGGGACGGCGGGCGACTGAAGCTTTCTTT
CASSQGPQGRRATEAFF
>NA|TRBJ2-7|TRBD1|TRBV4-1
TGCGCCAGCAGCCACCCGGACAGGGGTAACGAGCAGTACTTC
CASSHPDRGNEQYF
>NA|TRBJ2-7|NA|TRBV6-6
TGTGCCAGCAGAGATCTCCCAGGGGACGAGCAGTACTTC
CASRDLPGDEQYF
>few|TRBJ2-7|TRBD1|TRBV5-1
TGCGCCACCGCCTGGGACAGTTCCTACGAGCAGTACTTC
CATAWDSSYEQYF
>once|TRBJ2-7|TRBD1|TRBV27
TGTGCCAGCAGTTTACTCGGGACAGTCTCCTACGAGCAGTACTTC
CASSLLGTVSYEQYF
>once|TRBJ2-2|NA|TRBV5-1
TGCGCCAGCAGCTTGGAGGCAGGGCCAAGTCGAACCGGGGAGCTGTTTTTT
CASSLEAGPSRTGELFF
>medium-sized|TRBJ1-1|NA|TRBV28
TGTGCCAGCAGTTTACCAGGGCGGGGGACTGAAGCTTTCTTT
CASSLPGRGTEAFF
>NA|TRBJ2-1|NA|TRBV9
TGTGCCAGCAGCGGGACTGGCCACAATGAGCAGTTCTTC
CASSGTGHNEQFF
>once|TRBJ2-1|TRBD2|TRBV9
TGTGCCAGCAGCGTCACTAGCGGCGCCTCCTACAATGAGCAGTTCTTC
CASSVTSGASYNEQFF
>NA|TRBJ1-2|NA|TRBV2
TGTGCCAGCAGGGCCAGGGGTCAGTGGGACTATGGCTACACCTTC
CASRARGQWDYGYTF
>few|TRBJ1-1|NA|TRBV29-1
TGCAGCGTCTGGGACATTTTCGGAGAAGCTTTCTTT
CSVWDIFGEAFF
>NA|TRBJ2-1|TRBD2|TRBV24-1
TGTGCCACCAGTGCCCGGGGAGGACTAGCGAGGTACAATGAGCAGTTCTTC
CATSARGGLARYNEQFF
>NA|TRBJ1-6|NA|TRBV5-5
TGTGCCAGCAGCCCCTTGGGCAGCCACGATTCACCCCTCCACTTT
CASSPLGSHDSPLHF
>NA|TRBJ2-1|TRBD1|TRBV5-1
TGCGCCACCTCAGGACAGGGAGACTACAATGAGCAGTTCTTC
CATSGQGDYNEQFF
>few|TRBJ1-1|NA|TRBV16
TGTGCCAGCAGCACCGGCAGCGGGACTGGCACTGAAGCTTTCTTT
CASSTGSGTGTEAFF
>NA|TRBJ2-7|TRBD2|TRBV6-2/TRBV6-3
TGTGCCAGCAGTTACTCCGGGGCTAGCGGGATTCGTGCCTACGAGCAGTACTTC
CASSYSGASGIRAYEQYF
>NA|TRBJ2-3|TRBD2|TRBV7-8
TGTGCCAGCAGCTTAGCCGGGGGGGCCGGTTTGTTGGATACGCAGTATTTT
CASSLAGGAGLLDTQYF
>NA|TRBJ2-4|TRBD1|TRBV6-5
TGTGCCAGCAGAGGACAGGGCCAAAACATTCAGTACTTC
CASRGQGQNIQYF
>NA|TRBJ2-5|TRBD2|TRBV6-2/TRBV6-3
TGTGCCAGCAGTTATAGACTAGCGGAATTACAGACCCAGTACTTC
CASSYRLAELQTQYF
>once|TRBJ1-5|NA|TRBV6-5
TGTGCCAGCAGTTTACAGGGTTATCAGCCCCAGCATTTT
CASSLQGYQPQHF
>many|TRBJ2-1|NA|TRBV4-3
TGCGCCAGCAGCCCTGGGATAGCGGCATACAATGAGCAGTTCTTC
CASSPGIAAYNEQFF
>few|TRBJ2-7|TRBD1|TRBV5-4
TGTGCCAGCAGCGGAGACAGGGCCTCCTACGAGCAGTACTTC
CASSGDRASYEQYF
>NA|TRBJ1-3|NA|TRBV10-3
TGTGCCATCAGTGAGTCGATGGGGGGGAGCTCTGGAAACACCATATATTTT
CAISESMGGSSGNTIYF
>NA|TRBJ1-3|NA|TRBV10-3
TGTGCCATCAGTGAGTCCGTTAGTCCTGGAAACACCATATATTTT
CAISESVSPGNTIYF
>few|TRBJ2-1|NA|TRBV2
TGTGCCAGCAGTGATCGAGGACAGTCTTCGAGTGAGCAGTTCTTC
CASSDRGQSSSEQFF
>NA|TRBJ2-2|TRBD2|TRBV19
TGTGCCAGTAGTCGGGGGGAGGGAAACACCGGGGAGCTGTTTTTT
CASSRGEGNTGELFF
>NA|TRBJ1-1|TRBD1|TRBV5-4
TGTGCCAGCAGCTGGGACAGGGGCAGCACTGAAGCTTTCTTT
CASSWDRGSTEAFF
>few|TRBJ1-3|NA|TRBV2
TGTGCCAGCAGTGTTGAGAGGGATCTTGGAAACACCATATATTTT
CASSVERDLGNTIYF